This entry lists 10 T cell receptor beta chains sequenced from one sample in a study of early T cells in non-severe SARS-CoV-2 infection. TCRdb called the 5' RACE reads again in MiXCR, with one record for every CDR3 protein. The sample carries tens of thousands of distinct CDR3 sequences, 8.2% recorded once. The sequenced material came from whole blood. The receptors shown here come from an adult who was a healthcare worker with PCR-confirmed SARS-CoV-2 infection or an uninfected control (not recorded which).

The table lists this clonotype with a few counts. V and J are TRBV7-9 and TRBJ2-2; D is possibly TRBD1 (6 bases). This CDR3 has 18 amino acids. Germline CDR1 SEHNR, CDR2 FQNEAQ (reference sequence). V dropped 3 bases and J dropped 0 bases, with 17 bases sitting between them. Here the CDR3 DNA reads TGTGCCAGCAGCTTCAATGCCCAGAGGACAGCGAACACCGGGGAGCTGTTTTTT. Protein sequence: CASSFNAQRTANTGELFF.

The table lists this clonotype with many counts. The chain recombines TRBV11-2 with TRBJ1-5, with D unclear. Looked up from germline, CDR1 is SGHAT and CDR2 is FQNNGV. Trimming cost V 0 bases and J 1 base, with 7 bases left between them. This CDR3 comprises 15 residues. Here the CDR3 reads CASSLDSNSNQPQHF. In DNA, the CDR3 is TGTGCCAGCAGCTTAGATTCTAACAGCAATCAGCCCCAGCATTTT.

This clonotype was picked up many times. V usage is TRBV30 and J usage is TRBJ1-3; D is unclear. In germline, CDR1 is GTSNPN, CDR2 SVGIG (reference sequence). The CDR3 contains 13 residues. Trimming cost V 2 bases and J 0 bases, with 5 bases left between them. CDR3 sequence (DNA): TGTGCCTGGAGTTCAGACTCTGGAAACACCATATATTTT. It is translated as CAWSSDSGNTIYF.

The chain carries TRBV3-1 and TRBJ2-4; 9 bases agree with TRBD2. Germline-derived CDR1 and CDR2 are LGHDT and YNNKEL (reference sequence). Trimming at V came to 5 bases and at J to 5 bases, leaving 1 base not matched to a gene. The CDR3 consists of 13 residues. This CDR3 reads CASSAGGENIQYF. DNA of the CDR3: TGTGCCAGCAGCGCGGGGGGGGAAAACATTCAGTACTTC.

Many counts were recorded for this clonotype. The chain links TRBV11-2 to TRBJ2-7; D gene unclear. In germline, CDR1 is SGHAT, CDR2 FQNNGV. V was clipped by 0 bases and J by 2 bases, with 5 bases between them. The CDR3 loop spans 13 amino acids. The CDR3 region has the DNA TGTGCCAGCAGCTTAGATCGCCCCTACGAGCAGTACTTC. Translated, it gives CASSLDRPYEQYF.

V and J are TRBV12-3 or TRBV12-4 and TRBJ2-1; 14 nucleotides agree with TRBD2. V lost 1 base and J lost 10; bases outside the gene matches: 18. This CDR3 spans 20 amino acids. The CDR3 loop reads CASSLVFGTSGSRRVREQFF. The CDR3 bases are TGTGCCAGCAGTTTAGTCTTCGGGACTAGCGGGAGTCGCAGGGTTCGGGAGCAGTTCTTC.

There are a few counts of this clonotype. The chain links TRBV3-1 to TRBJ1-2, with unresolved D. Trimming took 3 bases from V and 7 from J, leaving 12 bases between them. Germline V lookup: CDR1 LGHDT, CDR2 YNNKEL (reference sequence). CDR3 size: 13 residues. CDR3 nucleotide sequence: TGTGCCAGCAGCCAGTCCGTACGGGGTGGCTACACCTTC. This translates into CASSQSVRGGYTF.

This clonotype appeared many times. This rearrangement joins TRBV14 to TRBJ2-1, with a tentative D call TRBD1 (5 bases). Trimming removed 5 bases at V and 12 bases at J, with 14 bases between. The CDR3 runs 12 residues. The germline V gene encodes CDR1 SGHDN and CDR2 FVKESK. As DNA, the CDR3 is TGTGCCAGCAGCTGGTCACAGGACGGGCAGTTCTTC. Amino acid sequence: CASSWSQDGQFF.

V and J are TRBV11-2 and TRBJ2-7, with 10 bases lining up with TRBD2. CDR3 length equals 15 residues. V lost 5 bases, J lost 4 bases, and 8 bases stayed unmatched. Germline lookup yields CDR1 SGHAT and CDR2 FQNNGV. The CDR3 protein is CASSRWQTSGYEQYF. CDR3 in DNA: TGTGCCAGCAGCCGATGGCAGACTAGCGGGTACGAGCAGTACTTC.

V and J are TRBV4-1 and TRBJ2-7, with TRBD1 matching over 9 bases. Trimming removed 4 bases from V and 5 bases from J; junction bases left unmatched: 9. Germline CDR1 is MGHRA and CDR2 is YSYEKL. The CDR3 is 15 amino acids. The chain's CDR3 is CASSLHGQGPDEQYF. CDR3 nucleotides: TGCGCCAGCAGCCTCCATGGACAGGGGCCAGACGAGCAGTACTTC.